The T cell receptor beta chain under discussion was sequenced for a study of CD8 T cells in Susac syndrome. Roughly 0.45 to 1 ug RNA was reverse transcribed with random hexamers. TCRdb reprocessed the immunoSEQ multiplex PCR reads with MiXCR, giving one entry per CDR3 protein. The data show 180,000 or so distinct CDR3 sequences, approximately 95% seen once. As controls, healthy donors matched for age and sex were used. This clonotype was picked up one time. Specimen: CD4+ T cells from PBMCs. This clonotype was sampled from a human donor in good health.

CDR3 in DNA: TGCAGCGTTAGTCCTAGCGGATTTAACACCGGGGAGCTGTTTTTT. Translating gives CSVSPSGFNTGELFF. The V and J genes are TRBV29-1 and TRBJ2-2; 7 bases are shared with TRBD2. The CDR3 has 15 residues. Germline CDR1 is SQVTM and CDR2 is ANQGSEA. V was clipped by 5 bases and J by 2 bases; unmatched bases: 8.